This TCR beta chain was recorded in a study of T cell changes during pregnancy in multiple sclerosis. There are 17 residues in the CDR3. Germline CDR1 SGHRS, CDR2 YFSETQ. V trimming: 4 bases; J trimming: 0 bases; junction bases outside the gene matches: 9. Method: immunoSEQ multiplex PCR; TCRdb's copy keeps in-frame clones and lacks some. The table includes roughly 64,000 clones, around 90% detected once. The sequence derives from a female donor in good health, enrolled as a control in a pregnancy study. The source material was peripheral blood, sampled in the third trimester of pregnancy. This rearrangement joins TRBV5-1 to TRBJ1-5; 8 bases match TRBD1. As DNA, the CDR3 is TGCGCCAGCAGCCCGGGGACAGGAATCGGTAGCAATCAGCCCCAGCATTTT. It specifies CASSPGTGIGSNQPQHF. Based on the CDR3 plus reference TRBV5-1 and TRBJ1-5, the full variable domain is KAGVTQTPRYLIKTRGQQVTLSCSPISGHRSVSWYQQTPGQGLQFLFEYFSETQRNKGNFPGRFSGRQFSNSRSEMNVSTLELGDSALYLCASSPGTGIGSNQPQHFGDGTRLSIL.